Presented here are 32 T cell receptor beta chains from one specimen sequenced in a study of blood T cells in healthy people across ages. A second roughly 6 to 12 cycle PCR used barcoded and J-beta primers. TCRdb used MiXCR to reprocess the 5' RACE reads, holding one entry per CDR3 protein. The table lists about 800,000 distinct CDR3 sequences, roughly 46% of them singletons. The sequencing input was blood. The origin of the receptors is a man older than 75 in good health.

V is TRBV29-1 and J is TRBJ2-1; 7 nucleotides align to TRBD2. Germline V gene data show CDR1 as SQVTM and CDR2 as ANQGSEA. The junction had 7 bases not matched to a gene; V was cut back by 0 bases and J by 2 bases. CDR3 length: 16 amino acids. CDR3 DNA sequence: TGCAGCGTTGAAGATTTCGAGGGAGGGCCCTACAATGAGCAGTTCTTC. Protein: CSVEDFEGGPYNEQFF.

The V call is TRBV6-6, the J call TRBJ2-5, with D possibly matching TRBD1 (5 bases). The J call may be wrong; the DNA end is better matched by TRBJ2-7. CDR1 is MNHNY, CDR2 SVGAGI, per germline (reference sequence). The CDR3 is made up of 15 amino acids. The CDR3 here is CASSLTRAEAYEQYF. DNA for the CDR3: TGTGCCAGCAGTTTGACCAGGGCAGAGGCGTACGAGCAGTACTTC.

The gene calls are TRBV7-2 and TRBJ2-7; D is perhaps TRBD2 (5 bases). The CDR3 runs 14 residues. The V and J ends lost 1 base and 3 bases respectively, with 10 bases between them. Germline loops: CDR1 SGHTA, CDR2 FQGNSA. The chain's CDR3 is CASSLEAGVYEQYF. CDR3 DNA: TGTGCCAGCAGCTTAGAGGCGGGTGTCTACGAGCAGTACTTC.

The CDR3 nucleotides read TGCAGTGCTAGAAATGGGGGCAAGGAGACCCAGTACTTC. Its protein is CSARNGGKETQYF. The chain joins TRBV20-1 to TRBJ2-5; D is possibly TRBD1 (6 bases). Germline CDR1 is DFQATT and CDR2 is SNEGSKA (reference sequence). With 2 bases removed from V and 5 bases from J, the gap between germline ends came to 12 bases. The CDR3 is 13 amino acids.

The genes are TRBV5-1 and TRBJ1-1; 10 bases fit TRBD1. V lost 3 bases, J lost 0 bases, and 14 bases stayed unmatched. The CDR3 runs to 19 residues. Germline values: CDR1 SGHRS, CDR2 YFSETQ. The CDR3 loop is CASSYGPGQGQGMNTEAFF. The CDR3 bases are TGCGCCAGCAGCTACGGCCCGGGACAGGGGCAGGGAATGAACACTGAAGCTTTCTTT. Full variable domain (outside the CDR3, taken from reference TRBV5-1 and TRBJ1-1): KAGVTQTPRYLIKTRGQQVTLSCSPISGHRSVSWYQQTPGQGLQFLFEYFSETQRNKGNFPGRFSGRQFSNSRSEMNVSTLELGDSALYLCASSYGPGQGQGMNTEAFFGQGTRLTVV.

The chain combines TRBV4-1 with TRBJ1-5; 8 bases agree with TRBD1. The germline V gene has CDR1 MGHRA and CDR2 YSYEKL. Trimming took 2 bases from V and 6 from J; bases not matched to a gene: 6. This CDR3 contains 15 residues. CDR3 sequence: CASSQKQGVVQPQHF. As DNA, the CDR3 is TGCGCCAGCAGCCAAAAACAGGGGGTTGTTCAGCCCCAGCATTTT.

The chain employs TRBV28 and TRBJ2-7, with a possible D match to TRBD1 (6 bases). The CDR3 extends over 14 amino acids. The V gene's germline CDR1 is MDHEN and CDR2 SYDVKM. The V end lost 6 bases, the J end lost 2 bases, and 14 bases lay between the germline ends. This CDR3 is CASSRPGQPYEQYF. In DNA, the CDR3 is TGTGCCAGCAGCCGACCCGGACAGCCCTACGAGCAGTACTTC.

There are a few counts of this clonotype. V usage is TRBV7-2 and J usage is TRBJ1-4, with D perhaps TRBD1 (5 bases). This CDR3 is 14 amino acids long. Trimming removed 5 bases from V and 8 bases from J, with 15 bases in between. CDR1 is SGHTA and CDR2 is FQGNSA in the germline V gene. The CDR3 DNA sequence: TGTGCCAGCAGCGCAGGGTCAGGGAGGGAAAAACTGTTTTTT. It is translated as CASSAGSGREKLFF. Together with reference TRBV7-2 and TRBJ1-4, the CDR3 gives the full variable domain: GAGVSQSPSNKVTEKGKDVELRCDPISGHTALYWYRQSLGQGLEFLIYFQGNSAPDKSGLPSDRFSAERTGGSVSTLTIQRTQQEDSAVYLCASSAGSGREKLFFGSGTQLSVL.

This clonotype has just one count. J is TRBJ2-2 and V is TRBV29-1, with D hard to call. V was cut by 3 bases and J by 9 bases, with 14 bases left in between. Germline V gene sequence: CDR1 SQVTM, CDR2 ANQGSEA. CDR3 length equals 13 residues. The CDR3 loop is CSVEFARSRELFF. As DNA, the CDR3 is TGCAGCGTTGAGTTTGCTAGATCTCGGGAGCTGTTTTTT.

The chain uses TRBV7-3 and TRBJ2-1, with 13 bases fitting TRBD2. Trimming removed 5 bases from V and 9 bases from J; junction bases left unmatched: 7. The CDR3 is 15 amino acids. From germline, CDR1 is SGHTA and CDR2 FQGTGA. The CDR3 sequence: CASSAPGTSGVEQFF. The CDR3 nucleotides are TGTGCCAGCAGCGCCCCCGGGACTAGCGGGGTTGAGCAGTTCTTC. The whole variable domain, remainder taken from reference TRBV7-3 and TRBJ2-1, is GAGVSQTPSNKVTEKGKYVELRCDPISGHTALYWYRQSLGQGPEFLIYFQGTGAADDSGLPNDRFFAVRPEGSVSTLKIQRTERGDSAVYLCASSAPGTSGVEQFFGPGTRLTVL.

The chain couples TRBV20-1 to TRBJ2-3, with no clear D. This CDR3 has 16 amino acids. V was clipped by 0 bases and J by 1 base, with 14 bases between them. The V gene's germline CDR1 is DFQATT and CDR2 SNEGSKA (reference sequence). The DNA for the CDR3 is TGCAGTGCTAGAGATGGTGCCGGAGCGCGCACAGATACGCAGTATTTT. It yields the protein CSARDGAGARTDTQYF.

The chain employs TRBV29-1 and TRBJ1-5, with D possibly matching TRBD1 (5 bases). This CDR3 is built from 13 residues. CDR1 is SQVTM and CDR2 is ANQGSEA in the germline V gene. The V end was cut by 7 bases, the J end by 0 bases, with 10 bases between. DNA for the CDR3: TGCAGCGGAGGGGACGCTAGCAATCAGCCCCAGCATTTT. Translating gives CSGGDASNQPQHF.

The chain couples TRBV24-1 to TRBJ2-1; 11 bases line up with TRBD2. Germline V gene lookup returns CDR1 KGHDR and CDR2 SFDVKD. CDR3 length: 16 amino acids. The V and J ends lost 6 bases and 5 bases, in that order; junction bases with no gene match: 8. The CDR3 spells CATSSTSGSFHNEQFF. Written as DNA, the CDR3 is TGTGCCACCAGTTCTACTAGCGGGAGCTTTCACAATGAGCAGTTCTTC.

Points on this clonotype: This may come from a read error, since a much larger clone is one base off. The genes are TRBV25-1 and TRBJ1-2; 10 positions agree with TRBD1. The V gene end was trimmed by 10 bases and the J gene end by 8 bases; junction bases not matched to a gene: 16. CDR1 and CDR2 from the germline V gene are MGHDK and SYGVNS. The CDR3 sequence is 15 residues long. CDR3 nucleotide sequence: TGTGCCACCGAGGGCCGGGACAGGGGAGTCATCGGCTACACCTTC. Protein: CATEGRDRGVIGYTF.

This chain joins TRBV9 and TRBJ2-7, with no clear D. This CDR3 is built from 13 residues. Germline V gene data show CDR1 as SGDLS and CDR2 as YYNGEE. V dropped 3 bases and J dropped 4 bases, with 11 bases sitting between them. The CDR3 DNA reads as TGTGCCAGCAGCGGAGAGGCAGATTACGAGCAGTACTTC. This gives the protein CASSGEADYEQYF.

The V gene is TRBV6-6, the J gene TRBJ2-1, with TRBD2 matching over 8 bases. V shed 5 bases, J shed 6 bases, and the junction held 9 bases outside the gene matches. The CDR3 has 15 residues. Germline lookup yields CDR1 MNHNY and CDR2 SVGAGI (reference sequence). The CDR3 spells CASSVRRGEINEQFF. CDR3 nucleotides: TGTGCCAGCAGTGTCAGGCGGGGGGAGATCAATGAGCAGTTCTTC.

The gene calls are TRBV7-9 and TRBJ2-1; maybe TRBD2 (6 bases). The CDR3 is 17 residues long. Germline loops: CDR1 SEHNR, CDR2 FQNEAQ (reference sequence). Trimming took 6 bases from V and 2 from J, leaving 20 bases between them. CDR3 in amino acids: CASSLELTGLAYNEQFF. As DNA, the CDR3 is TGTGCCAGCAGTTTGGAGCTAACGGGACTTGCCTACAATGAGCAGTTCTTC.

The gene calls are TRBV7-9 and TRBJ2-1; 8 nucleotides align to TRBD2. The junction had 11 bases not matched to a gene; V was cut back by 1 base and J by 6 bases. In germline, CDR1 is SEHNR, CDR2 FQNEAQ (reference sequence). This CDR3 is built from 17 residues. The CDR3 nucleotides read TGTGCCAGCAGCTTAGGACTAGCGAACCTTATCATCAATGAGCAGTTCTTC. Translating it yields CASSLGLANLIINEQFF.

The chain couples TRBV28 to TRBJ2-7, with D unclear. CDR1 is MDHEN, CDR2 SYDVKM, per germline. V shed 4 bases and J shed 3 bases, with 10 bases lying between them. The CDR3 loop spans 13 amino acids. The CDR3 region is CASSCGPGYEQYF. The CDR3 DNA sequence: TGTGCCAGCAGTTGTGGTCCGGGCTACGAGCAGTACTTC. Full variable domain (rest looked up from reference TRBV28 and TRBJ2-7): DVKVTQSSRYLVKRTGEKVFLECVQDMDHENMFWYRQDPGLGLRLIYFSYDVKMKEKGDIPEGYSVSREKKERFSLILESASTNQTSMYLCASSCGPGYEQYFGPGTRLTVT.

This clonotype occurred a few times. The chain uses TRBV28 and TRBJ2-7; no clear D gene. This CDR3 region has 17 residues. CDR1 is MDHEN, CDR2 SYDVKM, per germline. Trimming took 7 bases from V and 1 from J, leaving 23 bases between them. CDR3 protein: CASTLTWPRQRSYEQYF. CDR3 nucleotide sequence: TGTGCCAGCACCCTCACCTGGCCCCGCCAGAGATCCTACGAGCAGTACTTC. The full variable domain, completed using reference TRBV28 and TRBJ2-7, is DVKVTQSSRYLVKRTGEKVFLECVQDMDHENMFWYRQDPGLGLRLIYFSYDVKMKEKGDIPEGYSVSREKKERFSLILESASTNQTSMYLCASTLTWPRQRSYEQYFGPGTRLTVT.

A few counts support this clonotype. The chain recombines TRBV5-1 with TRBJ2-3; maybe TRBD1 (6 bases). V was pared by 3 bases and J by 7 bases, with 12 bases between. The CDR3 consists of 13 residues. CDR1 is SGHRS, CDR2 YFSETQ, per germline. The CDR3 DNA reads TGCGCCAGCAGCTCGACGGGACAATATACGCAGTATTTT. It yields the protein CASSSTGQYTQYF.

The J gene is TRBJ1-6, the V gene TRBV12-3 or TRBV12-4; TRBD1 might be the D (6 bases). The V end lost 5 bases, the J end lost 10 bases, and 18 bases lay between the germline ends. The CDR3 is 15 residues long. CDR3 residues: CASSHRVGGKSPLHF. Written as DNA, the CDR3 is TGTGCCAGCAGTCACCGGGTGGGGGGCAAATCACCCCTCCACTTT.

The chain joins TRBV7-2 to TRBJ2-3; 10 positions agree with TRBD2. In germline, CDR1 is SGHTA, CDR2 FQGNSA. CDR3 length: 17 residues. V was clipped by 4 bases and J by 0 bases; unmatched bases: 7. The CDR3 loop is CASSSVAGGASTDTQYF. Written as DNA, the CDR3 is TGTGCCAGCAGCTCCGTAGCGGGAGGAGCCAGCACAGATACGCAGTATTTT.

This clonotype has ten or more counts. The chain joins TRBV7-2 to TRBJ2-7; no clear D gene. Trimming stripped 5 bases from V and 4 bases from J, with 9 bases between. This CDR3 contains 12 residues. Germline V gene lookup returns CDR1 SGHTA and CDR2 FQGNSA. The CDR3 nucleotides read TGTGCCAGCAGCCTCCAAACTTACGAGCAGTACTTC. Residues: CASSLQTYEQYF.

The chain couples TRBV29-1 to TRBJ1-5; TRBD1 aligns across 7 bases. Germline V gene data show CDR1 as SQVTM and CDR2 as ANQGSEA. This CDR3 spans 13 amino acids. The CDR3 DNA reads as TGCGGCGCCGCCGGGACAGAGAATCAGCCCCAGCATTTT. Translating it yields CGAAGTENQPQHF.

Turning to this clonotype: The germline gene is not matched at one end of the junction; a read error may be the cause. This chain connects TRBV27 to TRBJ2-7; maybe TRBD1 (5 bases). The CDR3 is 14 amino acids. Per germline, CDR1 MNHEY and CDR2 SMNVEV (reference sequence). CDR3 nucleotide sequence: TGTGCCAGCGGTTTTCGGCAGGGTTCCTACGAGCAGTACTTC. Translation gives CASGFRQGSYEQYF.

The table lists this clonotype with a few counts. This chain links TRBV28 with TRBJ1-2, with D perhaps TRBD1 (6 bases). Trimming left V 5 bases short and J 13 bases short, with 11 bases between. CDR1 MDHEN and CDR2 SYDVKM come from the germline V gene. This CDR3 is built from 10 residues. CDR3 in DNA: TGTGCCAGCAGTGACAGGACATTCACCTTC. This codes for CASSDRTFTF.

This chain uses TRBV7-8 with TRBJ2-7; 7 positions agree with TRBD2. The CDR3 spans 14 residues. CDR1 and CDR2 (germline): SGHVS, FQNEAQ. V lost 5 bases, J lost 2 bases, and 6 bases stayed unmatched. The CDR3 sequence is CASSRDYGAYEQYF. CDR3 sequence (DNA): TGTGCCAGCAGCCGGGACTACGGAGCCTACGAGCAGTACTTC.

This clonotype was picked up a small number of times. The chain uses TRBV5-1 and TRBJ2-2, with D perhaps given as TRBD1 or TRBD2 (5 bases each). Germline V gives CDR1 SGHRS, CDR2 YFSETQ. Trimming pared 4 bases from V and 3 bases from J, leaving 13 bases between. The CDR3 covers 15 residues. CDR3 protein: CASSLGTADTGELFF. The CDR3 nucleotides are TGCGCCAGCAGCCTCGGGACGGCTGACACCGGGGAGCTGTTTTTT.

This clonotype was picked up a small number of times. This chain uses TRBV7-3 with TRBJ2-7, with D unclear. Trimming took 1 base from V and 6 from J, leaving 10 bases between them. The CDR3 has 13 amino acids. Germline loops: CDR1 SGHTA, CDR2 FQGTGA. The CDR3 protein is CASSLSGASEQYF. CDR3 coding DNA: TGTGCCAGCAGCTTAAGCGGTGCGTCCGAGCAGTACTTC.

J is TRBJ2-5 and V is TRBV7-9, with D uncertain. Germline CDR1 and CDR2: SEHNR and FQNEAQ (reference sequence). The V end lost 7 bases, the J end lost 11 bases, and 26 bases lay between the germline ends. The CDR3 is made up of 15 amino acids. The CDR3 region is CASNPTALSYNEQYF. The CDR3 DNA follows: TGTGCCAGCAACCCCACGGCCCTCTCCTACAATGAGCAGTACTTC.

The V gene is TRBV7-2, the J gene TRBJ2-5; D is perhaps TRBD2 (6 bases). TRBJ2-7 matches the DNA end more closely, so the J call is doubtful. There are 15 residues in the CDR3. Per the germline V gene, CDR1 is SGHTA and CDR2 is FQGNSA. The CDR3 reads CASSLSKGGASEQYF. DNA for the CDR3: TGTGCCAGCAGCTTAAGTAAAGGAGGGGCCTCCGAGCAGTACTTC.